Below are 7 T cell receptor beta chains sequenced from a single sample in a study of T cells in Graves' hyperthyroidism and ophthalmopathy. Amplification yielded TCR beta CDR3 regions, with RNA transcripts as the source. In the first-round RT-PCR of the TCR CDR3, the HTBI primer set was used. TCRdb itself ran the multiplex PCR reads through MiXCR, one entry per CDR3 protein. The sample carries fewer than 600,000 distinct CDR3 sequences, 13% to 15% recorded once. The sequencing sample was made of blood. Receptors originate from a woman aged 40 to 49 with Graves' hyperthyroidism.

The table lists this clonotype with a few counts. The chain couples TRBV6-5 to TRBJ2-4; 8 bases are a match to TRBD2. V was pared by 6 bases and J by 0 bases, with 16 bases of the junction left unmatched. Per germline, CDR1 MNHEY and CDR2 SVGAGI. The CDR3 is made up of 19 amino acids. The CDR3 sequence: CASSESTSGVKLAKNIQYF. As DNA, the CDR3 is TGTGCCAGCAGCGAAAGTACTAGCGGTGTAAAACTAGCCAAAAACATTCAGTACTTC.

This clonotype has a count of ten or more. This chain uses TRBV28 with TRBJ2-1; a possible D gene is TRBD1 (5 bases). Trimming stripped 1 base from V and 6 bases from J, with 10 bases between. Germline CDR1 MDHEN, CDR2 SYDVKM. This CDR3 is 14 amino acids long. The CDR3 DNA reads TGTGCCAGCAGTTTATTAGGCAGGGTCAATGAGCAGTTCTTC. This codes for CASSLLGRVNEQFF.

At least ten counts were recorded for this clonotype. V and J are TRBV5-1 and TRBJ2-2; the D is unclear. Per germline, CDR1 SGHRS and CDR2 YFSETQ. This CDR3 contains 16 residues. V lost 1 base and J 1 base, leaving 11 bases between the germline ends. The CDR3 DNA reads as TGCGCCAGCAGCTTGAGCGTCACCCAGAACACCGGGGAGCTGTTTTTT. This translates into CASSLSVTQNTGELFF. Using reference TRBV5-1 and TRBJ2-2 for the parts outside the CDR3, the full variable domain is KAGVTQTPRYLIKTRGQQVTLSCSPISGHRSVSWYQQTPGQGLQFLFEYFSETQRNKGNFPGRFSGRQFSNSRSEMNVSTLELGDSALYLCASSLSVTQNTGELFFGEGSRLTVL.

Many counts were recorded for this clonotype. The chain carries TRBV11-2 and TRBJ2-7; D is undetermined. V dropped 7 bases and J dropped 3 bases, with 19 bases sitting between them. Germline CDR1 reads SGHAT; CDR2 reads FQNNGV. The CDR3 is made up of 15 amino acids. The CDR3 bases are TGTGCCAGCACCATCGCCCCGGAGCGAAACTACGAGCAGTACTTC. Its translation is CASTIAPERNYEQYF.

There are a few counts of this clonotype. The CDR3 sequence is CASTVLGGDTEAFF. Written as DNA, the CDR3 is TGTGCCAGCACTGTTTTGGGGGGCGATACTGAAGCTTTCTTT. This chain uses TRBV6-1 with TRBJ1-1; a possible D gene is TRBD1 (6 bases). Trimming took off 7 bases at V and 5 bases at J, with 17 bases between the two ends. Germline assignment: CDR1 MNHNS and CDR2 SASEGT. The CDR3 has 14 amino acids.

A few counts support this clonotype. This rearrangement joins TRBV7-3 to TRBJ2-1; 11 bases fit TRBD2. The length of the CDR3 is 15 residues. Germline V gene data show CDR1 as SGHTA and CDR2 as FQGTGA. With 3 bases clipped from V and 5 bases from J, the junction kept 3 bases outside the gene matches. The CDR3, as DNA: TGTGCCAGCAGCTTTGGACTAGCGGGCAACAATGAGCAGTTCTTC. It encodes CASSFGLAGNNEQFF.

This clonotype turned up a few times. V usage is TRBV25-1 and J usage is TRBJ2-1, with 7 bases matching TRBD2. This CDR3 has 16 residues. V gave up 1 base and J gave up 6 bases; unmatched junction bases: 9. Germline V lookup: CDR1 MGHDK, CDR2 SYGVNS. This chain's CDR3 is CASSESGGRGSNEQFF. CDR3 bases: TGTGCCAGCAGTGAATCCGGCGGGAGAGGGAGCAATGAGCAGTTCTTC.